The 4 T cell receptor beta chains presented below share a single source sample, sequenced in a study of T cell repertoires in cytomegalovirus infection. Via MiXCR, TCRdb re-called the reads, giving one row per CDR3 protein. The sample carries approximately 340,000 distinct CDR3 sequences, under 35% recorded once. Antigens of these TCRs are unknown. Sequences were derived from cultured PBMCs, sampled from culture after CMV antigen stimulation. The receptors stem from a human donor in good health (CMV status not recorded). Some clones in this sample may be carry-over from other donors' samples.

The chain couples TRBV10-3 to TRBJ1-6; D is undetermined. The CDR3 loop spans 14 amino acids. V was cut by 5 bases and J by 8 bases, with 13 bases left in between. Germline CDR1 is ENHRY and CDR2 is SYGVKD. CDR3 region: CAISTRGPDSPLHF. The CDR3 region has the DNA TGTGCCATCAGTACCCGGGGTCCAGATTCACCCCTCCACTTT.

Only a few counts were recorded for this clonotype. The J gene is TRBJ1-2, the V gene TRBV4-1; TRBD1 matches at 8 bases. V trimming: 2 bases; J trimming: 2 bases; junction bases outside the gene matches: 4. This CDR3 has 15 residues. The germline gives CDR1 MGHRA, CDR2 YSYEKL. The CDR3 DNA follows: TGCGCCAGCAGCCAACCTTGGACAGGGAACTATGGCTACACCTTC. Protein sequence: CASSQPWTGNYGYTF.

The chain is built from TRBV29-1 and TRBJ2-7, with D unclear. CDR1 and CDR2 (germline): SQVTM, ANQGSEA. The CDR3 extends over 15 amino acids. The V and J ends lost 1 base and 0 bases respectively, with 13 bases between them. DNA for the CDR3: TGCAGCGTTGAAGGGGGTAGTGCTACCTCCTACGAGCAGTACTTC. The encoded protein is CSVEGGSATSYEQYF.

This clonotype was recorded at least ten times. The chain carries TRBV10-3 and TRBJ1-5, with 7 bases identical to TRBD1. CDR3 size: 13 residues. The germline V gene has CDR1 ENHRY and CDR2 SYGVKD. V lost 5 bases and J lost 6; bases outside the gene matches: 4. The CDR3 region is CAISLQGSQPQHF. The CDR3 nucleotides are TGTGCCATCAGTTTACAGGGGAGTCAGCCCCAGCATTTT.